The T cell receptor (beta chain) under discussion was sequenced for a study of early T cells in non-severe SARS-CoV-2 infection. Looking at the study overall: From unsorted whole blood, bulk RNA was sequenced, and the chains remained unpaired.

V gave up 3 bases and J gave up 5 bases; unmatched junction bases: 8. The CDR3 loop spans 16 amino acids. Germline V gives CDR1 MDHEN, CDR2 SYDVKM. This clonotype has just one count. The TCR library protocol was used to attach unique molecular identifiers. These identifiers were attached to individual cDNA molecules. A single record per CDR3 protein comes from TCRdb applying MiXCR to the 5' RACE reads. Here the sample spans 55,000 to 65,000 distinct CDR3 sequences, around 12% being singletons. The chain employs TRBV28 and TRBJ2-5, with 11 bases lining up with TRBD2. The receptor comes from an adult who was a healthcare worker with PCR-confirmed SARS-CoV-2 infection or an uninfected control (not recorded which). The source was whole blood, collected at baseline. The CDR3 nucleotides read TGTGCCAGCAGTTTTTCGGGACTAGCGGCCCGGGAGACCCAGTACTTC. Residues: CASSFSGLAARETQYF.